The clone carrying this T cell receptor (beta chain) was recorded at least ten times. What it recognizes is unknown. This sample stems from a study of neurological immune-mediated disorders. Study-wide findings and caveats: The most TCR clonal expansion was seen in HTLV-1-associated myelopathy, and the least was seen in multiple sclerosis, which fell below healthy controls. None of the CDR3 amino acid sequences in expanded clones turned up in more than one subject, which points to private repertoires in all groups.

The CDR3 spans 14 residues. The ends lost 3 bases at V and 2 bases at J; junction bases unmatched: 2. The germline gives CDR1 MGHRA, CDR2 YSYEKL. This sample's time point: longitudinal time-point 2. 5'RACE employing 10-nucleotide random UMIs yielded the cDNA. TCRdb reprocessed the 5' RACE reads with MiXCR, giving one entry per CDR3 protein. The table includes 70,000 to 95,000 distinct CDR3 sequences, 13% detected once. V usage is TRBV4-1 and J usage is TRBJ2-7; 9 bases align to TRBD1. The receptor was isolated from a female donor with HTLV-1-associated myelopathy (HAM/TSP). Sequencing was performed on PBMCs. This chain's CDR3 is CASSHDRGTYEQYF. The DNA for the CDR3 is TGCGCCAGCAGCCACGACAGGGGGACCTACGAGCAGTACTTC.